These 17 T cell receptor beta chains came from one sample sequenced in a study of beta chain features in type 1 diabetes. Isolated RNA was reverse transcribed in full, so expressed TCRB transcripts were sequenced. Here immunoSEQ multiplex PCR was the method, and the copy in TCRdb shows in-frame clones only, minus some. This sample yields about 360,000 clones, of which 10% to 15% are seen a single time; less than 0.02% belongs to the top ten. The material sequenced was naive CD4+ T cells from blood. These receptors came from a man between 18 and 35 years old in good health.

The rearrangement uses TRBV20-1 and TRBJ2-7; D may be TRBD2 (6 bases). The germline V and J ends were trimmed by 5 bases and 6 bases, with 11 bases remaining between them. This CDR3 has 11 amino acids. CDR1 is DFQATT and CDR2 is SNEGSKA in the germline V gene (reference sequence). The CDR3 reads CSALTSGEQYF. The CDR3 DNA is TGCAGTGCTTTGACTAGTGGCGAGCAGTACTTC.

The gene calls are TRBV10-3 and TRBJ2-4; tentative D call: TRBD2 (8 bases). V shed 0 bases and J shed 6 bases, with 15 bases lying between them. CDR1 ENHRY and CDR2 SYGVKD come from the germline V gene. The CDR3 covers 16 residues. CDR3 protein: CAISESARGDRNIQYF. The CDR3 DNA is TGTGCCATCAGTGAGTCTGCGCGGGGGGACAGAAACATTCAGTACTTC.

The chain has TRBV27 and TRBJ1-5, with a weak D call TRBD1 (5 bases). The CDR3 spans 16 residues. Germline V gives CDR1 MNHEY, CDR2 SMNVEV (reference sequence). V was trimmed by 10 bases and J by 1 base, leaving 20 bases between them. CDR3 nucleotide sequence: TGTGCCACTTCCCAGTCGATGGGGGGAAGCAATCAGCCCCAGCATTTT. It yields the protein CATSQSMGGSNQPQHF.

This clone turned up a few times. Other DNA sequences in this specimen translate into the identical CDR3. The chain has TRBV18 and TRBJ2-5, with D maybe TRBD1 (5 bases). Germline CDR1 reads KGHSH; CDR2 reads LQKENI. The CDR3 has 13 amino acids. V lost 3 bases and J lost 1, with 6 bases in between. CDR3: CASSPDSQETQYF. The CDR3, as DNA: TGTGCCAGCTCACCTGACAGCCAAGAGACCCAGTACTTC.

The V call is TRBV29-1, the J call TRBJ2-1; 12 nucleotides agree with TRBD1. There are 14 residues in the CDR3. The V gene end was trimmed by 5 bases and the J gene end by 9 bases; junction bases not matched to a gene: 8. Germline CDR1 reads SQVTM; CDR2 reads ANQGSEA. DNA for the CDR3: TGCAGCGTTCGTGCGGGACAGGGGGCGGTTGAGCAGTTCTTC. Protein product: CSVRAGQGAVEQFF.

As concerns this clone: One junction end does not reproduce the germline sequence, and a read error may be involved. This rearrangement joins TRBV28 to TRBJ2-1; a weak D match, TRBD1 (5 bases). The CDR3 has 11 residues. In germline, CDR1 is MDHEN, CDR2 SYDVKM. The CDR3 DNA reads as TGTGCCAGCAGTGGACATCGTGGTGTGGTCTTC. This sequence encodes CASSGHRGVVF.

This clone was seen a handful of times. The same CDR3 can be traced to other DNA sequences in this sample. This sequence joins TRBV7-2 and TRBJ2-7; 8 nucleotides align to TRBD2. J gave up 0 bases and V 1 base, and 5 bases lay outside the gene matches. CDR3 length: 16 residues. CDR1 and CDR2 from the germline V gene are SGHTA and FQGNSA. DNA of the CDR3: TGTGCCAGCAGCTTAGTGAGCGGGGGTTCCTCCTACGAGCAGTACTTC. Protein product: CASSLVSGGSSYEQYF.

The rearrangement links TRBV27 to TRBJ2-7; D gene unclear. Per germline, CDR1 MNHEY and CDR2 SMNVEV (reference sequence). CDR3 length equals 16 residues. V was clipped by 3 bases and J by 7 bases, with 22 bases between them. The CDR3 DNA reads TGTGCCAGCAGTTTTTTGTCCCCCCGAGTATCCCGGGAGCAGTACTTC. Translation gives CASSFLSPRVSREQYF.

This clone was detected only a few times. This chain links TRBV11-2 with TRBJ2-3; D is perhaps TRBD2 (5 bases). CDR3 length: 15 residues. V lost 2 bases and J lost 4, with 13 bases in between. Per germline, CDR1 SGHAT and CDR2 FQNNGV. This CDR3 is CASSLPGVAADTQYF. The CDR3 DNA follows: TGTGCCAGCAGCTTACCCGGGGTGGCGGCAGATACGCAGTATTTT.

The chain has TRBV9 and TRBJ2-5; 11 bases align to TRBD2. V shed 3 bases and J 1 base; nucleotides not matched to a gene: 5. CDR1 is SGDLS and CDR2 is YYNGEE in the germline V gene. CDR3 length equals 16 residues. Here the CDR3 DNA reads TGTGCCAGCAGCGGGGGACTAGCGGACATCCAAGAGACCCAGTACTTC. Translated: CASSGGLADIQETQYF.

This chain uses TRBV11-2 with TRBJ1-1, with D uncertain. Looked up from germline, CDR1 is SGHAT and CDR2 is FQNNGV. Between the trimmed V and J ends, which lost 5 bases and 4 bases, there was a span of 8 bases. CDR3 length: 12 residues. The CDR3 reads CASSTAATEAFF. The CDR3 DNA reads as TGTGCCAGCAGCACTGCGGCCACTGAAGCTTTCTTT.

This clone was detected only a few times. The chain's CDR3 is CASSSTGDPNYGYTF. The CDR3 coding sequence is TGTGCCAGCAGTTCAACAGGGGACCCTAACTATGGCTACACCTTC. The chain couples TRBV28 to TRBJ1-2; 7 bases are shared with TRBD1. Germline-derived CDR1 and CDR2 are MDHEN and SYDVKM. This CDR3 region has 15 residues. V lost 4 bases and J lost 0; bases outside the gene matches: 5.

This clone was picked up a small number of times. The rearrangement links TRBV28 to TRBJ2-3, with D unclear. CDR1 and CDR2 (germline): MDHEN, SYDVKM. This CDR3 is 12 amino acids long. The V end lost 7 bases, the J end lost 0 bases, and 5 bases lay between the germline ends. The CDR3 here is CASTGSTDTQYF. The CDR3 bases are TGTGCCAGCACCGGGAGCACAGATACGCAGTATTTT.

The V gene is TRBV27, the J gene TRBJ2-1; unclear D gene. The CDR3 is 11 residues long. In germline, CDR1 is MNHEY, CDR2 SMNVEV (reference sequence). With 2 bases removed from V and 6 bases from J, the gap between germline ends came to 2 bases. This chain's CDR3 is CASSLLNEQFF. The CDR3 nucleotides are TGTGCCAGCAGTTTACTCAATGAGCAGTTCTTC.

This rearrangement joins TRBV19 to TRBJ2-1; 7 nucleotides agree with TRBD1. Germline V gene sequence: CDR1 LNHDA, CDR2 SQIVND (reference sequence). The V gene end was trimmed by 7 bases and the J gene end by 9 bases; junction bases not matched to a gene: 12. CDR3 size: 14 residues. The CDR3, as DNA: TGTGCCAGTACCCCCCTGGCAGGGGGTGGTGAGCAGTTCTTC. Encoded protein: CASTPLAGGGEQFF.

This clone has just a few counts. The chain uses TRBV7-2 and TRBJ2-3; a weak D match, TRBD1 (6 bases). CDR3 length: 13 amino acids. From germline, CDR1 is SGHTA and CDR2 FQGNSA. The V gene lost 3 bases and the J gene lost 8 bases, with 12 bases spanning the gap. The CDR3 region has the DNA TGTGCCAGCAGCTTGGTGGGGGCAGGTACGCAGTATTTT. It translates to CASSLVGAGTQYF.

The table lists this clone with a few counts. The chain employs TRBV30 and TRBJ1-1; tentative D call: TRBD1 (5 bases). Trimming took 1 base from V and 4 from J, leaving 13 bases between them. The germline V gene encodes CDR1 GTSNPN and CDR2 SVGIG (reference sequence). This CDR3 contains 14 residues. The CDR3 DNA is TGTGCCTGGAGTGCCGCGGGGCTGGCCACTGAAGCTTTCTTT. Translation: CAWSAAGLATEAFF. Combining the CDR3 with reference TRBV30 and TRBJ1-1 gives the whole variable domain SQTIHQWPATLVQPVGSPLSLECTVEGTSNPNLYWYRQAAGRGLQLLFYSVGIGQISSEVPQNLSASRPQDRQFILSSKKLLLSDSGFYLCAWSAAGLATEAFFGQGTRLTVV.